Listed below are T cell receptor delta chains from one sample, sequenced in a study of delta chains in infants with herpesvirus infections. TCRdb reanalysed the RT-PCR reads with CATT. The data show about 1,500 delta-chain clones, about 30% seen once. Sample: peripheral blood, taken at time point 1 of longitudinal follow-up. The receptors here all came from a human donor who was a Ugandan infant, either HIV-exposed or HIV-unexposed (not recorded which). Both conserved end residues are part of each CDR3. The D gene is left open where the match is weak. Rows give clone size only sometimes, using once, few, many, or a class for an expanded clone.

j_call,clone_size,d_call,v_call,cdr3_aa,cdr3_nt
TRDJ2,few,.,TRDV1,CALGEYPFLPLLGIRTAQLFF,TGTGCTCTTGGGGAATACCCCTTCCTACCCCTACTGGGGATACGTACAGCACAACTCTTCTTT
TRDJ1,large,.,TRDV1,CALGPAREGYCADKLIF,TGTGCTCTTGGGCCCGCTCGAGAAGGATACTGCGCCGATAAACTCATCTTT
TRDJ1,large,.,TRDV3,CAFTGLEFYTDKLIF,TGTGCCTTTACAGGCCTAGAGTTTTACACCGATAAACTCATCTTT
TRDJ4,.,.,TRDV1,CALGEPCLGPYLYPLIF,TGTGCTCTTGGGGAACCTTGTTTGGGGCCATACTTGTACCCCCTGATCTTT
TRDJ3,.,TRDD3,TRDV2,CACDTVGEYSWDTRQMFF,TGTGCCTGTGACACCGTGGGGGAGTACTCCTGGGACACCCGACAGATGTTTTTC
TRDJ1,large,.,TRAV38-2/DV8,CAYRSEVPRPSLIRIGTDKLIF,TGTGCTTATAGGAGCGAAGTCCCGCGGCCTTCCCTAATACGGATTGGGACCGATAAACTCATCTTT
TRDJ1,large,TRDD3,TRDV1,CALGTGGGYAGKLIF,TGTGCTCTTGGGACCGGGGGGGGATACGCGGGTAAACTCATCTTT
TRDJ1,.,TRDD3,TRDV3,CAFSPHFRKNPGGSPPYTDKLIF,TGTGCCTTTAGTCCCCACTTCCGGAAGAACCCTGGGGGATCACCACCGTACACCGATAAACTCATCTTT
TRDJ1,.,TRDD3,TRDV1,CALGELGTYQGDTAYYTDKLIF,TGTGCTCTTGGGGAACTAGGTACCTACCAGGGGGATACCGCGTATTACACCGATAAACTCATCTTT
TRDJ1,.,.,TRDV3,CAFMTPTHQSVLGSDKLIF,TGTGCCTTTATGACTCCTACGCACCAATCGGTCCTAGGGTCCGATAAACTCATCTTT
TRDJ1,large,TRDD3,TRDV1,CALGETQRGGFLYWGMHTDKLIF,TGTGCTCTTGGGGAAACCCAAAGAGGGGGTTTCCTATACTGGGGGATGCACACCGATAAACTCATCTTT
TRDJ2,large,TRDD3,TRDV2,CACDTWGTTTLTAQLFF,TGTGCCTGTGACACCTGGGGGACAACTACTTTGACAGCACAACTCTTCTTT
TRDJ1,few,TRDD2,TRDV3,CASAFLPGWGYNSDKLIF,TGTGCCTCCGCCTTCCTACCCGGATGGGGATATAACTCCGATAAACTCATCTTT
TRDJ1,.,TRDD3,TRDV1,CALGELTILGDSDTDKLIF,TGTGCTCTTGGGGAACTAACTATCTTGGGGGATTCAGACACCGATAAACTCATCTTT
TRDJ1,.,TRDD3,TRDV1,CALGELVNSYWGILIF,TGTGCTCTTGGGGAACTAGTCAACTCCTACTGGGGGATACTCATCTTT
TRDJ1,.,TRDD3,TRDV3,CAFLCSEYWGRGKLIF,TGTGCCTTCCTCTGTTCCGAATACTGGGGAAGAGGTAAACTCATCTTT
TRDJ1,few,TRDD3,TRAV23/DV6,CAASPLSFHWGPYTDKLIF,TGTGCAGCAAGCCCCCTTTCCTTTCACTGGGGACCGTACACCGATAAACTCATCTTT
TRDJ1,.,TRDD3,TRDV1,CALRGGITDKLIF,TGTGCTCTTAGAGGGGGGATCACCGATAAACTCATCTTT